The sequence of this TCR beta chain was determined in a study of blood T cell repertoires in COVID-19. Overall study: Samples of COVID-19 (acute and convalescent) were obtained from the United States, Italy and Spain. PBMCs, B-cell-depleted T cells, or T cells were the source of the cDNA or gDNA that made up the material.

Original methodology: Nucleated cell counts were estimated from reference gene primer amplification. Produced via immunoSEQ multiplex PCR; TCRdb's table is partial and in-frame only. The D gene and trimming were derived from the DNA, and the V and J assignments and clone size from that table. In the table there are just under 350,000 clones, approximately 89% of which are singletons. This clone was observed a single time. The source material was peripheral blood. The clonotype originates from a woman aged 18-29 years who had recovered from COVID-19.

The DNA for the CDR3 is TGTGCCAGCAGCTTTCCAAGCGGGAGGGTATACAATGAGCAGTTCTTC. This encodes CASSFPSGRVYNEQFF. The rearrangement joins TRBV11-3 to TRBJ2-1, with 10 bases identical to TRBD2. In germline, CDR1 is SGHNT, CDR2 YENEEA. This CDR3 is 16 amino acids long. J lost 4 bases, V lost 3 bases, and 6 bases had no gene match.